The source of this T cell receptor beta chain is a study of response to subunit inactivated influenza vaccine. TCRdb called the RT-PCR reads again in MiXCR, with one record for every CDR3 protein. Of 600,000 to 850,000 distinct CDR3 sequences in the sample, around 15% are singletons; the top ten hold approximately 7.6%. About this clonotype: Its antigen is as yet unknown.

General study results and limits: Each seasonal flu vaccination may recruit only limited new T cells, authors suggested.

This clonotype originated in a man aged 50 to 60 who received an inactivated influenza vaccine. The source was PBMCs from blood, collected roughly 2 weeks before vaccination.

The CDR3 sequence: CATSREGGGGYEQYF. The CDR3 nucleotides read TGTGCCACCAGCAGAGAGGGGGGCGGCGGTTACGAGCAGTACTTC. J is TRBJ2-7 and V is TRBV15, with D perhaps given as TRBD1 or TRBD2 (6 bases each). This CDR3 comprises 15 residues. Germline assignment: CDR1 LNHNV and CDR2 YYDKDF (reference sequence). V lost 0 bases and J 4 bases, leaving 13 bases between the germline ends.